Following are 3 T cell receptor beta chains from one sample sequenced in a study of chemoradiotherapy in HPV16-positive cancers. Generated by immunoSEQ multiplex PCR, the TCRdb table keeps only in-frame clones and is missing some. This table holds about 15,000 clones, around 90% found once. This specimen was blood, taken from a patient who underwent chemoradiotherapy. The receptors here all came from a human donor with HPV-associated anogenital cancer.

The chain joins TRBV5-6 to TRBJ1-1, with TRBD1 identical over 7 bases. Germline CDR1 and CDR2: SGHDT and YYEEEE. V was pared by 3 bases and J by 7 bases, with 0 bases of the junction left unmatched. The CDR3 length is 11 residues. CDR3 nucleotides: TGTGCCAGCAGCTGGGACAGTGAAGCTTTCTTT. It translates to CASSWDSEAFF.

This clone was found once. The rearrangement uses TRBV6-6 and TRBJ1-5, with D possibly being TRBD1 (6 bases). This CDR3 comprises 14 residues. CDR1 and CDR2 from the germline V gene are MNHNY and SVGAGI (reference sequence). V shed 7 bases and J shed 2 bases, with 12 bases lying between them. CDR3 bases: TGTGCCAGCAAAGGGGGGGCTGGCAATCAGCCCCAGCATTTT. Translation gives CASKGGAGNQPQHF.

This chain uses TRBV2 with TRBJ2-7; D gene unclear. This CDR3 spans 12 amino acids. Trimming cost V 3 bases and J 6 bases, with 9 bases left between them. The V gene's germline CDR1 is SNHLY and CDR2 FYNNEI. CDR3 sequence reads: CASSDSLGEQYF. The CDR3 DNA follows: TGTGCCAGCAGTGACTCCCTTGGCGAGCAGTACTTC.